The following is a TCR beta chain sequence with its context. CDR1 MNHEY and CDR2 SMNVEV come from the germline V gene (reference sequence). J gave up 1 base and V 7 bases, and 1 base lay outside the gene matches. CDR3 size: 14 residues. Treatment: around 19 received Ad26.COV2.S at low or high dose, single or two shots; 5 received placebo; per-sample allocation not given. On day 63 after the first injection, vaccine and placebo recipients gave samples. The data stem from a study of Ad26.COV2.S vaccination and SARS-CoV-2 variants. Sequenced by immunoSEQ multiplex PCR; TCRdb stores in-frame clones only, minus some. The sample has roughly 410,000 clones; about four fifths are singletons.

The sample in question was peripheral blood, obtained in a trial of Ad26.COV2.S vaccine versus placebo. The TCR comes from a person between 18 and 65 years old who received the Ad26.COV2.S COVID-19 vaccine or a placebo. This chain links TRBV27 with TRBJ2-2; 9 bases match TRBD1. The CDR3 spells CASTGQGNTGELFF. The CDR3 region has the DNA TGTGCCAGCACGGGACAGGGGAACACCGGGGAGCTGTTTTTT.